The 13 T cell receptor beta chains given below trace back to one sample, sequenced in a study of naive and memory T cell subsets. Amplification of ligated cDNA took four PCR rounds with SP2 and nested alpha and beta constant primers. TCRdb processed the 5' RACE reads anew with MiXCR; each CDR3 protein has one entry. The sample lists tens of thousands of distinct CDR3 sequences, 7.2% occurring once. TCR cDNA received a 3' ligated oligonucleotide that carried a UMI. The receptor source for this set is a male donor in good health.

This clonotype was observed a few times. The chain joins TRBV12-5 to TRBJ1-5, with 9 bases matching TRBD1. From germline, CDR1 is LGHNT and CDR2 FRNRAP. The CDR3 totals 13 residues. V dropped 6 bases and J dropped 7; count of bases not matched to a gene: 4. DNA of the CDR3: TGTGCTAGTGGCGAGGACAGGGGACAGCCCCAGCATTTT. Its translation: CASGEDRGQPQHF. Full variable domain (rest looked up from reference TRBV12-5 and TRBJ1-5): DARVTQTPRHKVTEMGQEVTMRCQPILGHNTVFWYRQTMMQGLELLAYFRNRAPLDDSGMPKDRFSAEMPDATLATLKIQPSEPRDSAVYFCASGEDRGQPQHFGDGTRLSIL.

This clonotype was counted many times. The chain recombines TRBV5-1 with TRBJ1-1; 9 bases agree with TRBD1. This CDR3 is built from 17 residues. Germline V gene data show CDR1 as SGHRS and CDR2 as YFSETQ. V shed 4 bases, J shed 4 bases, and the junction held 14 bases outside the gene matches. The CDR3 loop reads CASSIGEDRGSSTEAFF. CDR3 DNA sequence: TGCGCCAGCAGCATTGGAGAGGACAGGGGATCTAGCACTGAAGCTTTCTTT.

This clonotype has only a few counts. The chain couples TRBV5-1 to TRBJ1-6, with 10 bases lining up with TRBD1. Germline V gene lookup returns CDR1 SGHRS and CDR2 YFSETQ. The trim removed 4 bases at V and 9 bases at J, leaving 7 bases unmatched. CDR3 length: 15 residues. The CDR3 DNA reads TGCGCCAGCAGCGTTCGGGACAGGGGCATTTCACCCCTCCACTTT. It yields the protein CASSVRDRGISPLHF.

This clonotype was recorded many times. This rearrangement joins TRBV20-1 to TRBJ2-7, with D perhaps being TRBD1 or TRBD2 (5 bases each). This CDR3 has 15 residues. Germline assignment: CDR1 DFQATT and CDR2 SNEGSKA (reference sequence). V was cut by 2 bases and J by 2 bases, with 16 bases left in between. This CDR3 reads CSARRLGTVPYEQYF. CDR3 bases: TGCAGTGCTAGAAGGCTGGGGACGGTTCCCTACGAGCAGTACTTC.

About this clonotype: Just one base apart from a much larger clone, this may be a read error. The chain recombines TRBV29-1 with TRBJ2-3; TRBD2 agrees at 8 bases. Germline CDR1 SQVTM, CDR2 ANQGSEA. V was clipped by 3 bases and J by 3 bases; unmatched bases: 8. CDR3 size: 15 residues. The CDR3 DNA reads TGCAGCGTTGAGGGACAAGCGGGAGTTACAGATACGCAGTATTTT. Translated, it gives CSVEGQAGVTDTQYF.

V gene TRBV20-1 combines with J gene TRBJ2-3; 9 positions match TRBD2. Germline V gene sequence: CDR1 DFQATT, CDR2 SNEGSKA (reference sequence). The trim removed 3 bases at V and 2 bases at J, leaving 6 bases unmatched. There are 15 residues in the CDR3. The CDR3 protein is CSARAAGGNTDTQYF. CDR3 nucleotides: TGCAGTGCTAGGGCAGCGGGAGGTAACACAGATACGCAGTATTTT.

In this sample, this clonotype turned up many times. The CDR3 nucleotides are TGCAGCGTTGGACAGGAGTCTGAAGCTTTCTTT. Translation: CSVGQESEAFF. The genes are TRBV29-1 and TRBJ1-1; possibly TRBD1 for D (6 bases). V was trimmed by 4 bases and J by 6 bases, leaving 9 bases between them. There are 11 residues in the CDR3. CDR1 SQVTM and CDR2 ANQGSEA come from the germline V gene.

This clonotype was seen at least ten times. The chain combines TRBV6-6 with TRBJ1-1; the match to TRBD1 covers 7 bases. Germline V gene data show CDR1 as MNHNY and CDR2 as SVGAGI (reference sequence). The CDR3 covers 13 residues. V shed 5 bases and J 2 bases; nucleotides not matched to a gene: 2. The CDR3: CASSDRANTEAFF. Written as DNA, the CDR3 is TGTGCCAGCAGTGACAGGGCCAACACTGAAGCTTTCTTT.

This clonotype was seen a few times. The chain joins TRBV7-9 to TRBJ2-1; 12 bases agree with TRBD2. Per germline, CDR1 SEHNR and CDR2 FQNEAQ (reference sequence). The CDR3 length is 18 residues. The junction had 9 bases not matched to a gene; V was cut back by 5 bases and J by 1 base. The CDR3 loop is CASSVALAGGGSYNEQFF. CDR3 DNA sequence: TGTGCCAGCAGCGTCGCTCTAGCGGGAGGGGGGTCCTACAATGAGCAGTTCTTC.

This clonotype has at least ten counts. V and J are TRBV18 and TRBJ2-2, with 15 bases aligning to TRBD2. The CDR3 consists of 18 residues. V lost 4 bases and J lost 7; bases outside the gene matches: 10. Germline V gives CDR1 KGHSH, CDR2 LQKENI. The CDR3 DNA is TGTGCCAGCTCACTCGGACTAGCGGGAGGGCCTATCCGCGGGGAGCTGTTTTTT. It is translated as CASSLGLAGGPIRGELFF.

V gene TRBV29-1 combines with J gene TRBJ1-1; D call uncertain. The CDR3 has 10 residues. CDR1 and CDR2 from the germline V gene are SQVTM and ANQGSEA. Between the trimmed V and J ends, which lost 2 bases and 7 bases, there was a span of 5 bases. The chain's CDR3 is CSVETREAFF. CDR3 DNA: TGCAGCGTTGAAACACGTGAAGCTTTCTTT.

The chain combines TRBV7-9 with TRBJ1-2; D is unresolved. V gave up 1 base and J gave up 2 bases, with 8 bases separating them. Germline CDR1 reads SEHNR; CDR2 reads FQNEAQ (reference sequence). This CDR3 contains 14 residues. CDR3 sequence (DNA): TGTGCCAGCAGCTTAGGTGGCGGCAACTATGGCTACACCTTC. Translating it yields CASSLGGGNYGYTF.

This clonotype was detected ten times or more. The chain recombines TRBV27 with TRBJ2-7; D not certain. Trimming shortened V by 5 bases and J by 2 bases, and 13 bases separated the two germline ends. The CDR3 has 14 amino acids. Germline loops: CDR1 MNHEY, CDR2 SMNVEV (reference sequence). This CDR3 is CASSMGPGPYEQYF. CDR3 coding DNA: TGTGCCAGCAGTATGGGCCCGGGTCCCTACGAGCAGTACTTC.